The 26 T cell receptor beta chains below were found in one sample sequenced in a study of blood T cell repertoires in COVID-19. Profiling relied on immunoSEQ multiplex PCR, and the TCRdb table lists in-frame clones only, not all of them. The data contain 100,000 to 150,000 clones, about 93% of them seen just once; the ten biggest clones take up around 2%. The sequenced material came from peripheral blood. The receptors come from a man over 45 with COVID-19, enrolled during active disease.

The CDR3 spells CASSPGGTGTYEQYF. The CDR3 DNA follows: TGCGCCAGCAGTCCTGGGGGGACTGGAACCTACGAGCAGTACTTC. The rearrangement uses TRBV5-1 and TRBJ2-7, with D tentatively TRBD2 (6 bases). Trimming removed 5 bases from V and 2 bases from J, with 17 bases in between. The CDR3 runs 15 residues. Per the germline V gene, CDR1 is SGHRS and CDR2 is YFSETQ.

The V call is TRBV7-8, the J call TRBJ2-7; D is possibly TRBD2 (6 bases). Trimming pared 4 bases from V and 7 bases from J, leaving 23 bases between. This CDR3 comprises 16 residues. Germline values: CDR1 SGHVS, CDR2 FQNEAQ. The CDR3 DNA sequence: TGTGCCAGCAGCTCAACCGGGGACTCCTGGGGAGGAGAGCAGTACGTC. Residues: CASSSTGDSWGGEQYV.

The chain uses TRBV18 and TRBJ1-3; the D gene is possibly TRBD1 (6 bases). This CDR3 spans 17 amino acids. Deletions cut 2 bases from V and 1 base from J, with 15 bases between. CDR1 is KGHSH, CDR2 LQKENI, per germline. DNA for the CDR3: TGTGCCAGCTCACCAAAGACTGTCAGGGGTTCTGGAAACACCATATATTTT. Translating gives CASSPKTVRGSGNTIYF.

Worth noting for this clone: A junction end diverges from the germline sequence, so it may reflect a read error. This chain connects TRBV12-3 or TRBV12-4 to TRBJ2-1; D uncertain. The CDR3 contains 10 residues. Here the CDR3 reads CASSLNHRVF. The DNA for the CDR3 is TGTGCCAGCAGTTTAAACCATCGGGTCTTC.

The chain carries TRBV19 and TRBJ2-7; TRBD2 agrees at 7 bases. This CDR3 is built from 16 residues. Germline lookup yields CDR1 LNHDA and CDR2 SQIVND (reference sequence). The junction had 13 bases not matched to a gene; V was cut back by 5 bases and J by 3 bases. The CDR3 region is CASSPRREGPLYEQYF. CDR3 sequence (DNA): TGTGCCAGTAGTCCCCGGAGGGAGGGTCCCCTCTACGAGCAGTACTTC. The complete variable domain, with remaining parts taken from reference TRBV19 and TRBJ2-7, reads DGGITQSPKYLFRKEGQNVTLSCEQNLNHDAMYWYRQDPGQGLRLIYYSQIVNDFQKGDIAEGYSVSREKKESFPLTVTSAQKNPTAFYLCASSPRREGPLYEQYFGPGTRLTVT.

The rearrangement links TRBV25-1 to TRBJ1-1; D might be TRBD1 (5 bases). The germline V and J ends were trimmed by 10 bases and 0 bases, with 15 bases remaining between them. Germline values: CDR1 MGHDK, CDR2 SYGVNS. The length of the CDR3 is 14 residues. The CDR3 spells CATSKGELNTEAFF. The CDR3 coding sequence is TGTGCCACCTCGAAAGGGGAATTGAACACTGAAGCTTTCTTT.

V is TRBV5-1 and J is TRBJ1-1; tentatively, D is TRBD1 (5 bases). V lost 1 base, J lost 4 bases, and 11 bases lay in between. This CDR3 contains 14 residues. Germline lookup yields CDR1 SGHRS and CDR2 YFSETQ. DNA for the CDR3: TGCGCCAGCAGCTTGAGCGCAGGGTTCACTGAAGCTTTCTTT. Its translation is CASSLSAGFTEAFF.

The chain has TRBV7-3 and TRBJ2-2, with 7 bases that match TRBD1. The CDR3 consists of 13 residues. Germline V gives CDR1 SGHTA, CDR2 FQGTGA. V lost 8 bases to trimming and J lost 1 base; unmatched junction nucleotides: 1. The CDR3 loop is CASGDRNTGELFF. CDR3 coding DNA: TGTGCCAGCGGGGACAGGAACACCGGGGAGCTGTTTTTT.

CDR3 DNA: TGTGCCAGCAGTCTTCGACAGACTTATAATTCACCCCTCCACTTT. Protein product: CASSLRQTYNSPLHF. The chain combines TRBV27 with TRBJ1-6, with D possibly being TRBD1 (5 bases). This CDR3 is built from 15 residues. Germline-derived CDR1 and CDR2 are MNHEY and SMNVEV (reference sequence). Trimming shortened V by 5 bases and J by 4 bases, and 12 bases separated the two germline ends.

The V call is TRBV5-1, the J call TRBJ2-2, with 13 positions matching TRBD2. The trim removed 1 base at V and 6 bases at J, leaving 9 bases unmatched. The germline gives CDR1 SGHRS, CDR2 YFSETQ. CDR3 size: 18 residues. The DNA for the CDR3 is TGCGCCAGCAGCTTGCTGGGACTAGCGGGACGAGTCGCCGGGGAGCTGTTTTTT. It codes for CASSLLGLAGRVAGELFF.

Comment on this clone: Relative to the germline gene, one junction end is altered; a read error may explain this. This rearrangement joins TRBV7-7 to TRBJ2-2, with 9 nucleotides matching TRBD2. Germline V CDR1 and CDR2: SSHAT, FNYEAQ (reference sequence). CDR3 length equals 18 residues. CDR3 protein: CASSLIAGVGKGTGELFF. CDR3 nucleotide sequence: TGTGCTAGCAGCTTAATAGCGGGAGTCGGCAAGGGCACCGGGGAGCTGTTTTTT.

V is TRBV2 and J is TRBJ1-1, with D unresolved. This CDR3 has 12 amino acids. Trimming cost V 4 bases and J 1 base, with 4 bases left between them. Germline loops: CDR1 SNHLY, CDR2 FYNNEI. This chain's CDR3 is CASSVWNTEAFF. DNA of the CDR3: TGTGCCAGCAGTGTCTGGAACACTGAAGCTTTCTTT.

The V gene is TRBV5-1, the J gene TRBJ1-1, with unresolved D. With 3 bases removed from V and 1 base from J, the gap between germline ends came to 10 bases. This CDR3 comprises 14 residues. The germline V gene encodes CDR1 SGHRS and CDR2 YFSETQ. Here the CDR3 DNA reads TGCGCCAGCAGCTCCGACACCCGGAACACTGAAGCTTTCTTT. Residues: CASSSDTRNTEAFF.

This clone has just one count. The chain recombines TRBV18 with TRBJ2-1; the match to TRBD2 covers 12 bases. The CDR3 is 13 amino acids. The germline V gene encodes CDR1 KGHSH and CDR2 LQKENI. V shed 6 bases, J shed 8 bases, and the junction held 2 bases outside the gene matches. CDR3 region: CASSRLAGDEQFF. CDR3 DNA: TGTGCCAGCTCGCGACTAGCGGGAGATGAGCAGTTCTTC.

This sequence joins TRBV4-2 and TRBJ2-7, with a weak D call TRBD2 (5 bases). The CDR3 runs 15 residues. Germline V gene lookup returns CDR1 LGHNA and CDR2 YNFKEQ. Deletions cut 4 bases from V and 3 bases from J, with 16 bases between. The CDR3 spells CASSPLGSRNYEQYF. The CDR3 region has the DNA TGTGCCAGCAGCCCCTTGGGGAGTAGAAACTACGAGCAGTACTTC.

This chain uses TRBV27 with TRBJ1-2, with 8 bases aligning to TRBD1. The CDR3 contains 14 residues. V lost 0 bases and J lost 4; bases outside the gene matches: 1. Germline-derived CDR1 and CDR2 are MNHEY and SMNVEV (reference sequence). The CDR3 DNA reads as TGTGCCAGCAGTTTATCCGGACAGGGCTATGGCTACACCTTC. This gives the protein CASSLSGQGYGYTF.

The chain links TRBV7-8 to TRBJ2-7, with D uncertain. Germline lookup yields CDR1 SGHVS and CDR2 FQNEAQ. V dropped 1 base and J dropped 7 bases, with 14 bases sitting between them. This CDR3 region has 14 residues. CDR3 loop: CASSLGLVLEEQYV. In DNA form, the CDR3 reads TGTGCCAGCAGCTTAGGTCTAGTTCTTGAAGAGCAGTACGTC.

This chain joins TRBV15 and TRBJ1-4; D possibly corresponds to TRBD1 (6 bases). The V gene lost 4 bases and the J gene lost 1 base, with 10 bases spanning the gap. Germline loops: CDR1 LNHNV, CDR2 YYDKDF (reference sequence). This CDR3 has 15 residues. The CDR3 bases are TGTGCCACCAGCAAGGGGGTCGGAACTAATGAAAAACTGTTTTTT. Amino acid sequence: CATSKGVGTNEKLFF.

The chain couples TRBV4-2 to TRBJ2-7; 11 nucleotides align to TRBD2. Germline V gives CDR1 LGHNA, CDR2 YNFKEQ. The CDR3 extends over 15 amino acids. Trimming cost V 2 bases and J 2 bases; bases outside gene matches: 2. The CDR3 sequence: CASSQIAGGTYEQYF. The CDR3 DNA is TGTGCCAGCAGCCAAATAGCGGGAGGGACCTACGAGCAGTACTTC.

V is TRBV7-6 and J is TRBJ2-1; D possibly corresponds to TRBD2 (6 bases). V was clipped by 3 bases and J by 6 bases, with 12 bases between them. Germline V gives CDR1 SGHVS, CDR2 FNYEAQ. The CDR3 length is 14 residues. CDR3 sequence reads: CASSFGDSANEQFF. The CDR3 DNA is TGTGCCAGCAGCTTTGGGGACTCGGCCAATGAGCAGTTCTTC.

V usage is TRBV9 and J usage is TRBJ2-5, with 7 bases that match TRBD2. The CDR3 consists of 14 residues. The germline gives CDR1 SGDLS, CDR2 YYNGEE. V was clipped by 0 bases and J by 3 bases; unmatched bases: 2. CDR3 sequence (DNA): TGTGCCAGCAGCGTAGGGACTAGGGAAGAGACCCAGTACTTC. Protein sequence: CASSVGTREETQYF.

The gene calls are TRBV5-1 and TRBJ2-1; 14 bases match TRBD2. J lost 5 bases, V lost 7 bases, and 5 bases had no gene match. CDR1 is SGHRS, CDR2 YFSETQ, per germline. The CDR3 runs to 15 residues. CDR3 in DNA: TGCGCCAGCGCGGGGGGACTAGCGGGAGACAATGAGCAGTTCTTC. Its protein is CASAGGLAGDNEQFF.

This chain uses TRBV19 with TRBJ1-1; D is possibly TRBD1 (6 bases). The CDR3 length is 15 residues. V lost 5 bases and J 4 bases, leaving 17 bases between the germline ends. Germline-derived CDR1 and CDR2 are LNHDA and SQIVND (reference sequence). The CDR3 loop reads CASSQYRAGGTEAFF. The DNA for the CDR3 is TGTGCCAGTAGTCAGTACAGGGCGGGAGGCACTGAAGCTTTCTTT.

The V call is TRBV7-3, the J call TRBJ2-7; the match to TRBD2 covers 14 bases. The V segment lost 10 bases and the J segment 7 bases; nucleotides outside the gene matches: 6. Germline values: CDR1 SGHTA, CDR2 FQGTGA. This CDR3 is 13 amino acids long. The CDR3 nucleotides read TGTGCCACGGGACTAGCGGGAGCATGGGAGCAGTACTTC. This sequence encodes CATGLAGAWEQYF.

This rearrangement joins TRBV14 to TRBJ1-2; no reliable D call. This CDR3 has 14 residues. Looked up from germline, CDR1 is SGHDN and CDR2 is FVKESK. V lost 0 bases, J lost 2 bases, and 7 bases lay in between. Here the CDR3 reads CASSQDLGNYGYTF. The CDR3 DNA reads TGTGCCAGCAGCCAAGATTTGGGCAACTATGGCTACACCTTC.

The chain couples TRBV19 to TRBJ2-5; maybe TRBD1 (5 bases). From germline, CDR1 is LNHDA and CDR2 SQIVND (reference sequence). The CDR3 sequence is 12 residues long. The V gene lost 6 bases and the J gene lost 5 bases, with 10 bases spanning the gap. The CDR3 DNA follows: TGTGCCAGTAGCAGGGCCGGGGAGACCCAGTACTTC. Its protein is CASSRAGETQYF.